Presented here are 26 T cell receptor beta chains from one specimen sequenced in a study of post-analysis software for immune sequencing data. The study, taken as a whole, reports: Controls showed lower frequencies than patients for roughly 5 TRBV segments, and TRBV5-6, TRBV5-1 and TRBV20-1 were among these.

The TCR beta cDNA libraries contained unique molecular identifiers. MiXCR was run by TCRdb on the PCR reads, yielding one entry per CDR3 protein. The data show fewer than 900,000 distinct CDR3 sequences, with roughly 50% seen just once and approximately 5% held by the top ten. Their recognized antigens are unknown. The sample was blood. The receptors here all came from a girl aged 5-17 years with multiple sclerosis.

The chain employs TRBV5-1 and TRBJ1-1; a possible D gene is TRBD1 (5 bases). Germline CDR1 SGHRS, CDR2 YFSETQ. The CDR3 consists of 12 residues. Trimming pared 0 bases from V and 9 bases from J, leaving 9 bases between. CDR3 DNA: TGCGCCAGCAGCTTGGTGGCGGGGCAAGCTTTCTTT. Encoded protein: CASSLVAGQAFF.

The V gene is TRBV20-1, the J gene TRBJ1-5, with a tentative D call TRBD1 (5 bases). With 7 bases removed from V and 5 bases from J, the gap between germline ends came to 15 bases. Germline V lookup: CDR1 DFQATT, CDR2 SNEGSKA (reference sequence). The CDR3 totals 13 residues. The CDR3 DNA reads as TGCAGTGGGATGACAGCCGTGGATCAGCCCCAGCATTTT. It translates to CSGMTAVDQPQHF.

The CDR3 sequence: CAISESGPVMGYTF. The CDR3 DNA is TGTGCCATCAGTGAGTCCGGACCGGTTATGGGCTACACCTTC. The chain couples TRBV10-3 to TRBJ1-2; no clear D gene. Germline assignment: CDR1 ENHRY and CDR2 SYGVKD. V lost 0 bases and J lost 8, with 13 bases in between. The CDR3 has 14 residues.

The V and J genes are TRBV7-2 and TRBJ1-2; possibly TRBD1 for D (5 bases). CDR1 SGHTA and CDR2 FQGNSA come from the germline V gene. Trimming stripped 5 bases from V and 5 bases from J, with 21 bases between. This CDR3 is 16 amino acids long. The CDR3 DNA reads as TGTGCCAGCAGCCCCGGTTCAGGGAGGCCTCCATATGGCTACACCTTC. Residues: CASSPGSGRPPYGYTF.

The V call is TRBV20-1, the J call TRBJ1-1, with a tentative D call TRBD1 (5 bases). Germline V gives CDR1 DFQATT, CDR2 SNEGSKA (reference sequence). The CDR3 covers 15 residues. Trimming shortened V by 1 base and J by 0 bases, and 12 bases separated the two germline ends. The chain's CDR3 is CSARGPRVMNTEAFF. The CDR3 nucleotides are TGCAGTGCTAGAGGCCCCAGGGTCATGAACACTGAAGCTTTCTTT.

The chain carries TRBV20-1 and TRBJ2-7; D may be TRBD2 (6 bases). V was pared by 1 base and J by 7 bases, with 17 bases between. The V gene's germline CDR1 is DFQATT and CDR2 SNEGSKA (reference sequence). The CDR3 loop spans 14 amino acids. For the CDR3, the DNA is TGCAGTGCTAGAGGGGGACTTAACTACAATGAGCAGTACTTC. It yields the protein CSARGGLNYNEQYF.

Only a few counts were recorded for this clonotype. The genes are TRBV14 and TRBJ2-3; 10 nucleotides match TRBD1. Germline loops: CDR1 SGHDN, CDR2 FVKESK. This CDR3 has 16 residues. Trimming at V came to 4 bases and at J to 3 bases, leaving 7 bases not matched to a gene. Here the CDR3 reads CASSLLPGQGTDTQYF. Here the CDR3 DNA reads TGTGCCAGCAGCCTGCTTCCGGGACAGGGGACAGATACGCAGTATTTT.

The chain employs TRBV7-8 and TRBJ1-5; D is unclear. This CDR3 has 15 residues. The germline CDR1 and CDR2 sequences are SGHVS and FQNEAQ. Trimming took off 1 base at V and 0 bases at J, with 7 bases between the two ends. CDR3: CASSLDLYSNQPQHF. For the CDR3, the DNA is TGTGCCAGCAGCTTAGACCTCTATAGCAATCAGCCCCAGCATTTT.

In the case of this clonotype: The junction and the germline gene differ at one end; a read error may be behind it. J is TRBJ1-2 and V is TRBV5-1; 7 positions match TRBD1. Germline values: CDR1 SGHRS, CDR2 YFSETQ. The CDR3 consists of 14 residues. CDR3: CAGSLGDSYYGYTF. DNA of the CDR3: TGCGCCGGCAGCTTGGGGGACAGCTACTATGGCTACACCTTC.

The rearrangement joins TRBV12-3 or TRBV12-4 to TRBJ1-2, with D possibly TRBD1 on 6 matching bases. The CDR3 is made up of 13 amino acids. Deletions cut 4 bases from V and 8 bases from J, with 14 bases between. The CDR3 loop reads CASSYQGREGYTF. In DNA, the CDR3 is TGTGCCAGCAGTTATCAGGGGAGGGAAGGCTACACCTTC.

This clonotype came up a few times. The rearrangement links TRBV6-6 to TRBJ2-5; TRBD1 aligns across 8 bases. CDR1 is MNHNY and CDR2 is SVGAGI in the germline V gene (reference sequence). J was trimmed by 2 bases and V by 5 bases; bases with no gene match: 7. The CDR3 covers 15 residues. CDR3 amino acids: CASSRGQGLQETQYF. For the CDR3, the DNA is TGTGCCAGCAGTCGAGGACAGGGACTTCAAGAGACCCAGTACTTC.

This clonotype occurred a few times. The chain uses TRBV25-1 and TRBJ1-4, with 11 bases that match TRBD1. Per the germline V gene, CDR1 is MGHDK and CDR2 is SYGVNS. V gave up 1 base and J gave up 5 bases; unmatched junction bases: 0. CDR3 length equals 15 residues. In DNA, the CDR3 is TGTGCCAGCAGTGAATGGGACAGGGGGAATGAAAAACTGTTTTTT. It codes for CASSEWDRGNEKLFF.

The V and J genes are TRBV2 and TRBJ2-1; 12 bases fit TRBD2. Germline lookup yields CDR1 SNHLY and CDR2 FYNNEI. This CDR3 spans 13 amino acids. CDR3 sequence (DNA): TGTGCGAGGACTAGCGGGATAAGCAGTGAGCAGTTCTTC. This encodes CARTSGISSEQFF.

The rearrangement links TRBV7-9 to TRBJ2-1; the D is unclear. The CDR3 is 16 amino acids. Deletions cut 5 bases from V and 3 bases from J, with 17 bases between. CDR1 SEHNR and CDR2 FQNEAQ come from the germline V gene (reference sequence). The CDR3 is CASSPVGRPNYNEQFF. For the CDR3, the DNA is TGTGCCAGCAGCCCAGTTGGCAGACCCAACTACAATGAGCAGTTCTTC.

This rearrangement joins TRBV30 to TRBJ1-2; D is possibly TRBD1 (6 bases). CDR1 and CDR2 (germline): GTSNPN, SVGIG (reference sequence). V lost 4 bases, J lost 2 bases, and 8 bases lay in between. CDR3 length equals 12 residues. CDR3: CAWKGGNYGYTF. The CDR3 DNA follows: TGTGCCTGGAAGGGGGGGAACTATGGCTACACCTTC.

The chain employs TRBV28 and TRBJ2-4; TRBD1 agrees at 7 bases. Germline assignment: CDR1 MDHEN and CDR2 SYDVKM. This CDR3 has 15 residues. Trimming at V came to 2 bases and at J to 6 bases, leaving 7 bases not matched to a gene. CDR3 loop: CASSLPTGWANIQYF. The DNA of the CDR3 is TGTGCCAGCAGTTTACCGACAGGGTGGGCAAACATTCAGTACTTC.

The chain recombines TRBV20-1 with TRBJ2-1; 10 nucleotides match TRBD2. The length of the CDR3 is 15 residues. The germline gives CDR1 DFQATT, CDR2 SNEGSKA (reference sequence). With 4 bases clipped from V and 5 bases from J, the junction kept 8 bases outside the gene matches. CDR3 residues: CSATSVLAGNNEQFF. The CDR3 DNA reads TGCAGTGCTACAAGCGTACTAGCGGGGAACAATGAGCAGTTCTTC.

This clonotype turned up a few times. The chain recombines TRBV7-9 with TRBJ2-5; 9 bases map to TRBD1. The assigned J gene may be wrong: the sequence end matches TRBJ2-7 better. Germline CDR1 SEHNR, CDR2 FQNEAQ (reference sequence). This CDR3 spans 17 amino acids. The CDR3 DNA follows: TGTGCCAGCAGCTTAGCCCCCGGCGGGGACAGGGCCTTCGAGCAGTACTTC. It is translated as CASSLAPGGDRAFEQYF.

The CDR3 reads CASSLNEDGGEYGYTF. The DNA for the CDR3 is TGCGCCAGCAGCCTTAACGAGGACGGTGGAGAATATGGCTACACCTTC. This rearrangement joins TRBV4-1 to TRBJ1-2; D remains ambiguous. CDR1 is MGHRA and CDR2 is YSYEKL in the germline V gene. The germline V and J ends were trimmed by 4 bases and 5 bases, with 20 bases remaining between them. This CDR3 has 16 amino acids.

This clonotype came up a few times. The CDR3 DNA reads TGTGCCCCGCTTCATAGCGGACAAGAGACCCAGTACTTC. Translated: CAPLHSGQETQYF. The V gene is TRBV10-3, the J gene TRBJ2-5, with D possibly TRBD2 on 6 matching bases. The CDR3 extends over 13 amino acids. Germline V gene lookup returns CDR1 ENHRY and CDR2 SYGVKD. V lost 11 bases, J lost 2 bases, and 15 bases lay in between.

Of note for this clonotype: The conserved phenylalanine or tryptophan normally closing the CDR3 is absent here, so this likely arose from a read error. The V call is TRBV10-3, the J call TRBJ1-4; 7 bases are a match to TRBD1. The CDR3 runs to 14 residues. Germline CDR1 reads ENHRY; CDR2 reads SYGVKD. The CDR3 is CATSRTGTVEKLFV. The CDR3 DNA reads TGTGCCACCAGTAGAACCGGGACAGTCGAAAAACTGTTTGTT.

The gene calls are TRBV20-1 and TRBJ2-5, with TRBD1 identical over 8 bases. Near its end, the DNA agrees better with TRBJ2-7, so the J call may be wrong. The CDR3 is made up of 14 amino acids. CDR1 and CDR2 from the germline V gene are DFQATT and SNEGSKA (reference sequence). The CDR3, as DNA: TGCAGTGCTAGAGGTGGGACAGGTCCGGGCGAGCAGTACTTC. It yields the protein CSARGGTGPGEQYF.

This clonotype was seen a handful of times. This chain uses TRBV12-3 or TRBV12-4 with TRBJ2-3; D is perhaps TRBD1 (6 bases). This CDR3 has 13 amino acids. V lost 3 bases, J lost 6 bases, and 10 bases lay in between. CDR3 sequence: CASSFQGRDTQYF. The CDR3 DNA reads as TGTGCCAGCAGTTTCCAGGGGCGGGATACGCAGTATTTT.

The chain uses TRBV12-3 or TRBV12-4 and TRBJ1-6; 9 nucleotides line up with TRBD1. The V segment lost 7 bases and the J segment 6 bases; nucleotides outside the gene matches: 10. This CDR3 spans 16 amino acids. The CDR3 here is CASTVDRGSRNSPLHF. CDR3 coding DNA: TGTGCCAGCACCGTGGACAGGGGATCACGTAATTCACCCCTCCACTTT.

The chain is built from TRBV6-2 or TRBV6-3 and TRBJ1-2; D call uncertain. CDR3 length: 15 residues. Looked up from germline, CDR1 is MNHEY and CDR2 is SVGEGT. Trimming took off 0 bases at V and 1 base at J, with 9 bases between the two ends. CDR3 sequence: CASSYSGRSNYGYTF. In nucleotides, the CDR3 is TGTGCCAGCAGTTACTCTGGCAGAAGTAACTATGGCTACACCTTC.

This clonotype was seen only a few times. This chain links TRBV6-1 with TRBJ2-3; D is unclear. Trimming removed 0 bases from V and 3 bases from J, with 4 bases in between. Germline V gene data show CDR1 as MNHNS and CDR2 as SASEGT. The CDR3 runs 13 residues. The CDR3 DNA reads TGTGCCAGCAGTGAAGCGTGGACAGATACGCAGTATTTT. This gives the protein CASSEAWTDTQYF.